Sequencing of this T cell receptor beta chain was carried out in a study of blood T cells in healthy people across ages. The V and J ends lost 1 base and 6 bases respectively, with 16 bases between them. Germline CDR1 DFQATT, CDR2 SNEGSKA (reference sequence). CDR3 length equals 14 residues. Primers used in a second PCR of about 7 to 12 cycles were a sample-barcoded 5' primer and a J-beta primer mix. Every cDNA molecule bore a tag from a template-switch adaptor containing 12 random nucleotides. From the 5' RACE reads, TCRdb called clonotypes with MiXCR, one entry per CDR3 protein. This sample has 910,000 or so distinct CDR3 sequences; roughly 51% occur once, and the top ten carry roughly a fifth.

The material sequenced was blood. The V gene is TRBV20-1, the J gene TRBJ2-7; a weak D match, TRBD2 (7 bases). The origin of this receptor is a woman in her fifties or sixties in good health. Here the CDR3 DNA reads TGCAGTGCTAGAGGGGGGGGCGCGATATCCGAGCAGTACTTC. This translates into CSARGGGAISEQYF.